This T cell receptor (beta chain) was sequenced in a study of cytomegalovirus exposure and HLA in healthy donors. General study results and limits: High sensitivity and specificity were reportedly achieved when the classifier diagnosed cytomegalovirus status.

Points on this clone: The antigen remains unidentified.

The PCR had 60 Vbeta and 13 Jbeta primers. TCRdb's copy holds only in-frame clones and misses some; the assay was immunoSEQ multiplex PCR. The repertoire holds more than 95,000 clones, with roughly four fifths as singletons. The material sequenced was PBMCs. The sequence derives from a woman aged 60-75 years in good health and CMV-seropositive.

CDR3 region: CAWLHQGGYLSGNTIYF. Written as DNA, the CDR3 is TGTGCCTGGCTACACCAGGGGGGCTACCTCTCTGGAAACACCATATATTTT. The chain is built from TRBV30 and TRBJ1-3; TRBD1 aligns across 7 bases. From germline, CDR1 is GTSNPN and CDR2 SVGIG (reference sequence). The length of the CDR3 is 17 residues. After removal of 5 bases from V and 0 bases from J, the junction contained 13 bases not matched to a gene. Full variable domain (outside the CDR3, taken from reference TRBV30 and TRBJ1-3): SQTIHQWPATLVQPVGSPLSLECTVEGTSNPNLYWYRQAAGRGLQLLFYSVGIGQISSEVPQNLSASRPQDRQFILSSKKLLLSDSGFYLCAWLHQGGYLSGNTIYFGEGSWLTVV.